Below, one T cell receptor (beta chain) is given with its context. Its antigen remains unidentified. These data are taken from a study of early stage breast cancer tumors. Findings of the study overall: Enriched TCRB sequences shared across patients were mostly commonly generated sequences. Compared with adjacent normal breast, tumors showed around 2.5-fold denser, more clonal T cells.

Using immunoSEQ multiplex PCR, the repertoire was profiled, and TCRdb retains in-frame clones only, with some absent. The profile shows about 36,000 clones, 74% of them singletons. Trimming took off 3 bases at V and 6 bases at J, with 6 bases between the two ends. The germline V gene encodes CDR1 MDHEN and CDR2 SYDVKM. CDR3 length: 11 residues. This chain links TRBV28 with TRBJ2-7; no firm D call. This TCR was sampled from a person aged 55 to 75 with breast cancer. The sample comprised blood. The CDR3 sequence is CASSFKGEQYF. In DNA form, the CDR3 reads TGTGCCAGCAGTTTCAAAGGCGAGCAGTACTTC.